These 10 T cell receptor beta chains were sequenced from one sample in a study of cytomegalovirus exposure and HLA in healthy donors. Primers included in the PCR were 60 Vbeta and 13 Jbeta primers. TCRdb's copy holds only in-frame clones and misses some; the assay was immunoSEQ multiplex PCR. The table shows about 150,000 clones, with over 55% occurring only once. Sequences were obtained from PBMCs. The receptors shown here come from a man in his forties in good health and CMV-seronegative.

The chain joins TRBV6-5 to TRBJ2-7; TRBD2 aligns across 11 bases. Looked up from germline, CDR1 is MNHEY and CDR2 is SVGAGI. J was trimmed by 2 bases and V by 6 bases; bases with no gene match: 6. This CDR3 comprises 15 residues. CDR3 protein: CASRPSGGPTYEQYF. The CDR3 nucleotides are TGTGCCAGCAGACCTAGCGGGGGGCCAACCTACGAGCAGTACTTC.

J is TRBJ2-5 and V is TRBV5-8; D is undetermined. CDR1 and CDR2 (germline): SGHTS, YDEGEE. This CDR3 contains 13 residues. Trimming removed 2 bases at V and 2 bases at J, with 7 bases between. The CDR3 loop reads CASSFTDQETQYF. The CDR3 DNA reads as TGTGCCAGCAGCTTTACTGATCAAGAGACCCAGTACTTC.

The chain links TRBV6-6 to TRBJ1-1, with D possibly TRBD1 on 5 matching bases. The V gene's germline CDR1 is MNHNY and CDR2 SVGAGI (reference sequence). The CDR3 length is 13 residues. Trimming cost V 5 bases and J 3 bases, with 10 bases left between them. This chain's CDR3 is CASSLGRDTEAFF. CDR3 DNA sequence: TGTGCCAGCAGTCTAGGCAGGGACACTGAAGCTTTCTTT.

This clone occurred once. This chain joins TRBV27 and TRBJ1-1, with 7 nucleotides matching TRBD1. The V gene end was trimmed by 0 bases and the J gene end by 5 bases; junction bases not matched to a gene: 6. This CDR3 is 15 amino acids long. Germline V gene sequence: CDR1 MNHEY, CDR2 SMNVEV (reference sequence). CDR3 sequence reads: CASSLSTGLGTEAFF. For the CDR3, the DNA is TGTGCCAGCAGTTTATCGACAGGGCTCGGAACTGAAGCTTTCTTT.

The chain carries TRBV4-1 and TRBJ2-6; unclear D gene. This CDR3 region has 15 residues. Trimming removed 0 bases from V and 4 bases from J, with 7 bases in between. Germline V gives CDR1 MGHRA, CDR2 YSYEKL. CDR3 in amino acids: CASSQDGLGANVLTF. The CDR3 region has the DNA TGCGCCAGCAGCCAAGACGGGTTGGGGGCCAACGTCCTGACTTTC.

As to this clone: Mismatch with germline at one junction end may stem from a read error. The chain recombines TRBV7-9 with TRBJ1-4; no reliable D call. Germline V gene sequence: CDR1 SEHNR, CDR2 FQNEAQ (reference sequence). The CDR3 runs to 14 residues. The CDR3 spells CSSSSLLQNEKLFF. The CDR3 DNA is TGTTCCAGCAGCTCCCTCCTACAGAATGAAAAACTGTTTTTT.

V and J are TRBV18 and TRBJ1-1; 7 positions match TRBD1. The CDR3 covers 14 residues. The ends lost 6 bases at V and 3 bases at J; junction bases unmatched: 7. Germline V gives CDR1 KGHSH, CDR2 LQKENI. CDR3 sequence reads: CASSTGVEDTEAFF. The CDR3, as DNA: TGTGCCAGCTCTACAGGGGTTGAGGACACTGAAGCTTTCTTT.

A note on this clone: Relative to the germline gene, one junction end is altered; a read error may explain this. The CDR3 DNA reads as TGCGCCAGCAGTCGACAGGGATCTCAAGAGGCCCAGTACTTC. This translates into CASSRQGSQEAQYF. V and J are TRBV5-1 and TRBJ2-5, with 7 nucleotides matching TRBD1. The CDR3 runs to 14 residues. The germline V gene has CDR1 SGHRS and CDR2 YFSETQ.

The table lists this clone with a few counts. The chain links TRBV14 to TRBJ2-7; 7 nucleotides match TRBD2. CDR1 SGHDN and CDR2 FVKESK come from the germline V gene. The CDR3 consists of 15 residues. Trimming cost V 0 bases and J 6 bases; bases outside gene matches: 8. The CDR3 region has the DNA TGTGCCAGCAGCCAAGAATTGGCGGGGGTGGGCGAGCAGTACTTC. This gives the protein CASSQELAGVGEQYF.

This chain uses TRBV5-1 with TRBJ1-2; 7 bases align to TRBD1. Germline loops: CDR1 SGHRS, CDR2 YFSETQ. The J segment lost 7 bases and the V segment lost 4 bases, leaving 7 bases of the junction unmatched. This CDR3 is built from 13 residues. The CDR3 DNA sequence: TGCGCCAGCAGCGTTGAGGGGGCGAGTGGCTACACCTTC. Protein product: CASSVEGASGYTF.